This T cell receptor beta chain was captured in a study of HIV-infected children after antiretroviral therapy interruption. CDR3 length: 16 amino acids. V lost 5 bases, J lost 8 bases, and 10 bases stayed unmatched. RNA-based 3' RACE libraries used unique molecular identifiers. From the 3' RACE reads, TCRdb called clonotypes with MiXCR, one entry per CDR3 protein. The sample has more than 75,000 distinct CDR3 sequences, roughly 6.7% seen once. As to treatment: PENTA 11 planned treatment interruption arm or continuous ART arm. This clonotype was detected many times. This chain connects TRBV12-3 or TRBV12-4 to TRBJ2-1, with 12 bases identical to TRBD2. This sequence originates from a pool of human donors with HIV. The specimen was CD45RA+ CD4+ T cells from PBMCs, pooled from several time points, collected from a donor given antiretroviral therapy, either interrupted or continuous. Subset of the sample: naive CD4+ CD45RA+ CD45RO- T cells. CDR3 region: CASSMPGLAGSDEQFF. In DNA, the CDR3 is TGTGCCAGCAGTATGCCGGGACTAGCGGGCTCGGATGAGCAGTTCTTC.